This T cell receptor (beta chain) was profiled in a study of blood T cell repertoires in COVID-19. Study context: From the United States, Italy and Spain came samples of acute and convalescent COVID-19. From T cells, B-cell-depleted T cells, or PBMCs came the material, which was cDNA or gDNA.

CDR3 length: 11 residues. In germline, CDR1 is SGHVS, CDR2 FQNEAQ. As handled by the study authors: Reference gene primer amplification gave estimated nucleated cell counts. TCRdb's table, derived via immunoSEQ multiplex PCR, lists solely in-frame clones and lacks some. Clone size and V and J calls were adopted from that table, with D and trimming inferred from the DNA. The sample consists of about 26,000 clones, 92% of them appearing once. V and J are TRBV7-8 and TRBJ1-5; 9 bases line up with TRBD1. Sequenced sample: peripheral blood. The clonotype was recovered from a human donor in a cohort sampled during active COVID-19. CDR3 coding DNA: TGTGTACAGGGGGCAGGCCAGCCCCAGCATTTT. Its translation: CVQGAGQPQHF.